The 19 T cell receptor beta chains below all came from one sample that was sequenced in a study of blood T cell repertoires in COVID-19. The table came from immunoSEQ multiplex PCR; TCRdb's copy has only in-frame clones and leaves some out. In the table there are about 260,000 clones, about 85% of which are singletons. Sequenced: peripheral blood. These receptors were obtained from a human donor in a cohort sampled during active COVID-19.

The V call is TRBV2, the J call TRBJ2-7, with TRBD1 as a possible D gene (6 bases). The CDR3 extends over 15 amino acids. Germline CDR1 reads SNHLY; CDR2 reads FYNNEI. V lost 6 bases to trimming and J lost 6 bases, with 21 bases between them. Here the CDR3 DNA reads TGTGCCAGCAGGGCAACCCCGGGCCTCAGGGGCGAGCAGTACTTC. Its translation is CASRATPGLRGEQYF.

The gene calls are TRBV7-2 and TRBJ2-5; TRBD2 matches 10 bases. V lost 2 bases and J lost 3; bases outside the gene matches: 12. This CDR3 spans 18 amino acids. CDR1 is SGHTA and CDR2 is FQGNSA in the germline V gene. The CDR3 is CASSLSRGLAGDEETQYF. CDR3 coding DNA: TGTGCCAGCAGCTTATCCCGGGGGCTAGCGGGGGACGAAGAGACCCAGTACTTC. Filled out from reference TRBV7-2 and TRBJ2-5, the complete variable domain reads GAGVSQSPSNKVTEKGKDVELRCDPISGHTALYWYRQSLGQGLEFLIYFQGNSAPDKSGLPSDRFSAERTGGSVSTLTIQRTQQEDSAVYLCASSLSRGLAGDEETQYFGPGTRLLVL.

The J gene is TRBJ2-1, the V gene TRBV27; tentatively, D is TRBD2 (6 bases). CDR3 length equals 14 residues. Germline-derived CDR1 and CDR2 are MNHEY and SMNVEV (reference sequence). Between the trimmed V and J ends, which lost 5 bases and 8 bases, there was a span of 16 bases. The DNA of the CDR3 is TGTGCCAGCAGTGACGCGACTAGATCGGATGAGCAGTTCTTC. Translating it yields CASSDATRSDEQFF.

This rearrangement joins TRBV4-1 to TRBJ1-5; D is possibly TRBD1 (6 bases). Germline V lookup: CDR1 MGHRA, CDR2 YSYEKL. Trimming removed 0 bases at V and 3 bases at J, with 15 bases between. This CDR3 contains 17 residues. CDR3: CASSQDVTSGANQPQHF. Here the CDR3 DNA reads TGCGCCAGCAGCCAAGACGTGACATCAGGGGCCAATCAGCCCCAGCATTTT.

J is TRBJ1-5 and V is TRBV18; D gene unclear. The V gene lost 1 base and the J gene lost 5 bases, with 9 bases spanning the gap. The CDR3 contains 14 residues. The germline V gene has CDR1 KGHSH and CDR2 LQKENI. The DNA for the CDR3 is TGTGCCAGCTCACCACTCGACGGAGATCAGCCCCAGCATTTT. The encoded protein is CASSPLDGDQPQHF.

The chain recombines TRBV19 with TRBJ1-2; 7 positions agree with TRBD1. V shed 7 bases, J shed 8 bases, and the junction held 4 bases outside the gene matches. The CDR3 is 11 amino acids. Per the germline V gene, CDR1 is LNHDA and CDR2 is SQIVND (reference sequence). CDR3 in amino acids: CASKWTGGYTF. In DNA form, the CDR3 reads TGTGCCAGTAAGTGGACAGGAGGCTACACCTTC.

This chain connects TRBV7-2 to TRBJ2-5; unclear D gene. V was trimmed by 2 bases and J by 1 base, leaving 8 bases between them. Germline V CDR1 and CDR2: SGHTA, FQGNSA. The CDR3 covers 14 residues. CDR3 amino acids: CASSLWAIQETQYF. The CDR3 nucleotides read TGTGCCAGCAGCTTATGGGCGATCCAAGAGACCCAGTACTTC.

Here the CDR3 DNA reads TGTGCCAGCAGTGAAGAGGCCCGGACAGGGGGCCAGCAGTACTTC. This codes for CASSEEARTGGQQYF. The genes are TRBV2 and TRBJ2-7, with 11 bases identical to TRBD1. Germline-derived CDR1 and CDR2 are SNHLY and FYNNEI. This CDR3 contains 15 residues. J lost 8 bases, V lost 1 base, and 7 bases had no gene match.

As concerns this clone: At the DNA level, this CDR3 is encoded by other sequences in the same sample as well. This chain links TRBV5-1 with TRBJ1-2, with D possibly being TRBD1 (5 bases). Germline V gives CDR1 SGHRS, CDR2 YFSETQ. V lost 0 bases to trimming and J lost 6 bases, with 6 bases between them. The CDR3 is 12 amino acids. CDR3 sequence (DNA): TGCGCCAGCAGCTTGGAAGGGGATGGCTACACCTTC. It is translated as CASSLEGDGYTF. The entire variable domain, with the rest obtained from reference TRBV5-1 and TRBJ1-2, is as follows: KAGVTQTPRYLIKTRGQQVTLSCSPISGHRSVSWYQQTPGQGLQFLFEYFSETQRNKGNFPGRFSGRQFSNSRSEMNVSTLELGDSALYLCASSLEGDGYTFGSGTRLTVV.

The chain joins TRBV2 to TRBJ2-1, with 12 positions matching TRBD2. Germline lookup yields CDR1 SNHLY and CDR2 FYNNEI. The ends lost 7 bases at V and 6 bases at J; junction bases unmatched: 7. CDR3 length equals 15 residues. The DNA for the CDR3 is TGTGCCAGCAAGATCGGACTAGCGGGATTCAATGAGCAGTTCTTC. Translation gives CASKIGLAGFNEQFF.

The chain's CDR3 is CASSLRVKGYTF. DNA for the CDR3: TGTGCCAGCAGCCTCAGGGTGAAGGGCTACACCTTC. The chain joins TRBV28 to TRBJ1-2; tentative D call: TRBD1 (5 bases). V was clipped by 6 bases and J by 8 bases, with 13 bases between them. Germline V gives CDR1 MDHEN, CDR2 SYDVKM. There are 12 residues in the CDR3.

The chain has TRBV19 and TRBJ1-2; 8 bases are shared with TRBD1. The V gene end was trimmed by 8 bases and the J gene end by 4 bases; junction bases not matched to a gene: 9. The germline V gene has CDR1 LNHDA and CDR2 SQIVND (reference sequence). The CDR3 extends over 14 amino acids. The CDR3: CASATQGVGYGYTF. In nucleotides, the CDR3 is TGTGCCAGTGCTACACAGGGGGTCGGCTATGGCTACACCTTC.

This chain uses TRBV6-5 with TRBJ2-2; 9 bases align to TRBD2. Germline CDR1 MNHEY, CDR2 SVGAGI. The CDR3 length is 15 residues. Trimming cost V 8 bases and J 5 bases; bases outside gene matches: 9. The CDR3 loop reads CASQASGTGTGELFF. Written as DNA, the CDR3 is TGTGCCAGCCAAGCTAGCGGGACGGGGACCGGGGAGCTGTTTTTT.

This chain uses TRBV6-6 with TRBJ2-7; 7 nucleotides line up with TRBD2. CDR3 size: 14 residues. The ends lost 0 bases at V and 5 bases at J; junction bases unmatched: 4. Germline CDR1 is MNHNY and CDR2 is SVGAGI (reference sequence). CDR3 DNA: TGTGCCAGCAGTTACTCGGGGGGGAGGCACGAGCAGTACTTC. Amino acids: CASSYSGGRHEQYF.

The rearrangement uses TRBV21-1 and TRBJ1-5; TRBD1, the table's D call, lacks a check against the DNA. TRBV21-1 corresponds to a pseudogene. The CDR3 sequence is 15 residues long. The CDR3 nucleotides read TGTGCCAGCAGCAAAGCAGGGGGCGACAATCAGCCCCAGCATTTT. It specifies CASSKAGGDNQPQHF.

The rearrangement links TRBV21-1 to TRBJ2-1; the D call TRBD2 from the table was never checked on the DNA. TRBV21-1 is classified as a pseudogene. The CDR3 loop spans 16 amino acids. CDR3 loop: CASTKPTLVSSNEQFF. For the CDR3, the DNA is TGTGCCAGCACTAAACCCACCCTAGTCTCCTCGAATGAGCAGTTCTTC.

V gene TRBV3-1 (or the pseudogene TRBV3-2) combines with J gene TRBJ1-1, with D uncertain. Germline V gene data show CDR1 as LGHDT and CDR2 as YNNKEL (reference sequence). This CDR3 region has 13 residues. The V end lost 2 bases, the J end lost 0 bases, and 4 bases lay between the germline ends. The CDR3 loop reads CASSQTVNTEAFF. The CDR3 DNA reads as TGTGCCAGCAGCCAAACAGTGAACACTGAAGCTTTCTTT.

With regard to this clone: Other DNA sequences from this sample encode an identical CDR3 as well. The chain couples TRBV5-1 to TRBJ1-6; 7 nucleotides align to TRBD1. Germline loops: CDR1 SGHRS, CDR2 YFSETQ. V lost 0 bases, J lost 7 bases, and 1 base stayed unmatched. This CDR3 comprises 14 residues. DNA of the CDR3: TGCGCCAGCAGCTTGGGACAGGGCAATTCACCCCTCCACTTT. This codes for CASSLGQGNSPLHF.

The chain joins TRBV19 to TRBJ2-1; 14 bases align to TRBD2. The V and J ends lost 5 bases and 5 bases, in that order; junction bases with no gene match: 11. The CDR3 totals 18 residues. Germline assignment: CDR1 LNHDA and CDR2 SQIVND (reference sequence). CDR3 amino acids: CASSPRLAGGPRDNEQFF. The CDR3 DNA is TGTGCCAGTAGTCCCCGACTAGCGGGAGGGCCTAGGGACAATGAGCAGTTCTTC.